Shown below are 3 T cell receptor beta chains from a single sample sequenced in a study of type 1 regulatory T cells. TCRdb reprocessed the reads via MiXCR and lists one record per CDR3 protein. The sample lists approximately 42,000 distinct CDR3 sequences; 12% were seen once. Their antigen targets remain unknown. The sequencing sample was made of cultured non-Tr1 T cells, either the whole culture or a sorted T cell fraction (not recorded which). These receptors were taken from a human donor in good health.

This clonotype was observed a handful of times. This chain uses TRBV7-2 with TRBJ2-7, with D perhaps TRBD1 (6 bases). Trimming pared 1 base from V and 5 bases from J, leaving 15 bases between. The CDR3 has 15 amino acids. The germline V gene has CDR1 SGHTA and CDR2 FQGNSA. CDR3 in amino acids: CASSLVGQGPHEQYF. CDR3 DNA sequence: TGTGCCAGCAGCTTAGTCGGTCAGGGGCCCCACGAGCAGTACTTC.

In this sample, this clonotype turned up many times. V usage is TRBV24-1 and J usage is TRBJ2-5, with 9 bases fitting TRBD1. The CDR3 has 16 residues. Germline V gene lookup returns CDR1 KGHDR and CDR2 SFDVKD. The ends lost 5 bases at V and 2 bases at J; junction bases unmatched: 8. CDR3 residues: CATSGSRTGAQETQYF. In nucleotides, the CDR3 is TGTGCCACCAGTGGTTCGCGGACAGGGGCGCAAGAGACCCAGTACTTC.

This clonotype was seen more than once but under ten times. The chain links TRBV5-1 to TRBJ2-3; no clear D. Germline loops: CDR1 SGHRS, CDR2 YFSETQ. The CDR3 length is 14 residues. Trimming removed 5 bases at V and 0 bases at J, with 10 bases between. The CDR3 sequence is CASSQPESTDTQYF. The CDR3 DNA is TGCGCCAGCAGTCAGCCCGAAAGCACAGATACGCAGTATTTT.